A single sample gave rise to the 5 T cell receptor beta chains below, sequenced in a study of OX40 agonist ivuxolimab in advanced cancers. Data came from immunoSEQ multiplex PCR; TCRdb stores just in-frame clones and leaves some out. This table holds about 100,000 clones, 85% to 90% found once. The sample was CD4+ or CD8+ T cells sorted from blood, taken in a trial of the OX40 agonist ivuxolimab. These receptors originate from an adult with an advanced solid tumor such as melanoma, head and neck, liver or kidney cancer.

This clone has just a few counts. The gene calls are TRBV11-2 and TRBJ1-3; D remains ambiguous. The CDR3 extends over 15 amino acids. Germline assignment: CDR1 SGHAT and CDR2 FQNNGV. Deletions cut 5 bases from V and 4 bases from J, with 15 bases between. The CDR3 protein is CASSPWGGDGNTIYF. The CDR3 nucleotides are TGTGCCAGCAGCCCCTGGGGAGGAGACGGAAACACCATATATTTT.

The chain combines TRBV18 with TRBJ1-4; D perhaps matches TRBD1 (5 bases). This CDR3 spans 13 amino acids. With 6 bases removed from V and 6 bases from J, the gap between germline ends came to 11 bases. The germline CDR1 and CDR2 sequences are KGHSH and LQKENI. CDR3: CASSRGRDEKLFF. CDR3 coding DNA: TGTGCCAGCTCCCGGGGGAGAGATGAAAAACTGTTTTTT.

The J gene is TRBJ1-3, the V gene TRBV9, with 8 positions matching TRBD1. The CDR3 loop spans 19 amino acids. The germline gives CDR1 SGDLS, CDR2 YYNGEE. The V gene end was trimmed by 0 bases and the J gene end by 1 base; junction bases not matched to a gene: 12. The CDR3 loop is CASSVEGQVVLGSGNTIYF. CDR3 coding DNA: TGTGCCAGCAGCGTAGAGGGACAGGTAGTGTTGGGATCTGGAAACACCATATATTTT.

The rearrangement uses TRBV10-3 and TRBJ1-5; D is unresolved. V shed 6 bases and J shed 4 bases, with 10 bases lying between them. The germline CDR1 and CDR2 sequences are ENHRY and SYGVKD. The CDR3 is 13 amino acids. The CDR3 DNA reads TGTGCCATCAGAGGGCAGGAGAATCAGCCCCAGCATTTT. It is translated as CAIRGQENQPQHF.

The chain is built from TRBV5-1 and TRBJ1-1, with D perhaps matching TRBD1 (5 bases). Germline CDR1 and CDR2: SGHRS and YFSETQ. Trimming cost V 4 bases and J 5 bases, with 15 bases left between them. This CDR3 is built from 14 residues. CDR3 sequence (DNA): TGCGCCAGCAGCCAATTGGACACCCAGACTGAAGCTTTCTTT. Its protein is CASSQLDTQTEAFF.